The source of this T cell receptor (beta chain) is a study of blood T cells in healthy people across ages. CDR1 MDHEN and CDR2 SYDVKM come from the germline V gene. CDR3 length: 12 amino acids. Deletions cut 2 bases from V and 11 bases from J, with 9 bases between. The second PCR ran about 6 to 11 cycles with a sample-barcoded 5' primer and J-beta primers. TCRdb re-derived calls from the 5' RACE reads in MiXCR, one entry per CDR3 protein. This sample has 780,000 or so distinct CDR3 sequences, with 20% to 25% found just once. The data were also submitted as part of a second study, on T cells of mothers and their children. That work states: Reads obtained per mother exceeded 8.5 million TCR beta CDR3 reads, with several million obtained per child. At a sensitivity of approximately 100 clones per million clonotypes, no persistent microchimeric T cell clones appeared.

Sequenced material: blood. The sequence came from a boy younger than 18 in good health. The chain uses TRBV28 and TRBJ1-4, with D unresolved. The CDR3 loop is CASSLLSGKLFF. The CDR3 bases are TGTGCCAGCAGTTTACTCTCGGGGAAACTGTTTTTT.